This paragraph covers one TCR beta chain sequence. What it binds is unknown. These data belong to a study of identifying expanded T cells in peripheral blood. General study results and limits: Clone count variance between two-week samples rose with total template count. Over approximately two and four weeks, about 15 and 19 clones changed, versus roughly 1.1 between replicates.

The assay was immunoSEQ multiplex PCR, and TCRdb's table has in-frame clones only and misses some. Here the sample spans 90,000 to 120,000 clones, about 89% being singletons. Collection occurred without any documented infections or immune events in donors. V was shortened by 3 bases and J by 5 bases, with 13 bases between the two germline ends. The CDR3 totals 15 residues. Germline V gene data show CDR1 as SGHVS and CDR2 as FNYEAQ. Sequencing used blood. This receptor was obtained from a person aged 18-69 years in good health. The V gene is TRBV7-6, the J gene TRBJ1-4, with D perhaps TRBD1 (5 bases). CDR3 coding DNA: TGTGCCAGCAGCTTTTACTTGGGGGTAAATGAAAAACTGTTTTTT. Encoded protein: CASSFYLGVNEKLFF. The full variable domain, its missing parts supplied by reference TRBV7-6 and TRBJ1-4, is GAGVSQSPRYKVTKRGQDVALRCDPISGHVSLYWYRQALGQGPEFLTYFNYEAQQDKSGLPNDRFSAERPEGSISTLTIQRTEQRDSAMYRCASSFYLGVNEKLFFGSGTQLSVL.